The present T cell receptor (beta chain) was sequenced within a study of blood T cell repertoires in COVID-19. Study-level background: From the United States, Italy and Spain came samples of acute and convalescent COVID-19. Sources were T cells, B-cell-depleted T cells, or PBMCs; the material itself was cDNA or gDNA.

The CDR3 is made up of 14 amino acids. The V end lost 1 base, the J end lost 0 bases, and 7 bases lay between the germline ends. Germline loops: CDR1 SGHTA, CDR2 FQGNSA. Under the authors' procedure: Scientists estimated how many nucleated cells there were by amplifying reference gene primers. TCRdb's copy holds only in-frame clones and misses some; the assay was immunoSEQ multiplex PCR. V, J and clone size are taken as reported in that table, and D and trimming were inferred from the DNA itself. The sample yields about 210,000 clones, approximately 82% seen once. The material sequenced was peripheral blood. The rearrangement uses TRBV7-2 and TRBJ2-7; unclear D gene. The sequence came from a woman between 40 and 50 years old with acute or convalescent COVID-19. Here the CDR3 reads CASSLETSSYEQYF. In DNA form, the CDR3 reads TGTGCCAGCAGCTTAGAAACTTCCTCCTACGAGCAGTACTTC.